The count of the clone carrying this TCR beta chain is one. Its target is not known. This sample stems from a study of breast tumors, draining lymph nodes, adjacent tissues. Study outcomes and limitations: Tumor TCR diversity was below lymph nodes but above nontumor tissue.

V lost 6 bases and J 9 bases, leaving 15 bases between the germline ends. CDR3 length: 14 residues. Germline V gene data show CDR1 as SNHLY and CDR2 as FYNNEI. Samples came from axillary lymph nodes draining the breast cancer. TCRdb re-called the multiplex PCR reads with MiXCR, one entry per CDR3 protein. The data show over 150,000 distinct CDR3 sequences, 30% to 35% seen once. Sequencing was done on a sample of axillary lymph node tissue. The chain employs TRBV2 and TRBJ1-6, with D perhaps TRBD1 (6 bases). The TCR originated in a female donor with breast cancer. Some clones in this sample may be carry-over from other donors' samples. The DNA of the CDR3 is TGTGCCAGCAGAGGGACACAGGTCCGTTCACCCCTCCACTTT. Its protein product is CASRGTQVRSPLHF.